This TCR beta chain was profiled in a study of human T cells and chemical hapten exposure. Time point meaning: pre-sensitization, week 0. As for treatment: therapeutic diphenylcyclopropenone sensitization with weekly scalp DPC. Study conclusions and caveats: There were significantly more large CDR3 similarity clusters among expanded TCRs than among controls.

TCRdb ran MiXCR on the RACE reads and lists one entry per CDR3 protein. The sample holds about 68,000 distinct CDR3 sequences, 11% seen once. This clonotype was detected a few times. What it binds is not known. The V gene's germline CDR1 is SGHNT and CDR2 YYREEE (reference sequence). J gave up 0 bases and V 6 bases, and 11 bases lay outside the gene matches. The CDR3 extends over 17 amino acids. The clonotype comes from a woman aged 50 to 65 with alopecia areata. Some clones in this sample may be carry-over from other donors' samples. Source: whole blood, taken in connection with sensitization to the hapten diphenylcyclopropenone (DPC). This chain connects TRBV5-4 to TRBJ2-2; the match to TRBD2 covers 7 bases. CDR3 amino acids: CASNLFGGGSNTGELFF. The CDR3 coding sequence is TGTGCCAGCAACCTGTTTGGGGGAGGGTCGAACACCGGGGAGCTGTTTTTT.